The 9 T cell receptor beta chains below all came from one sample that was sequenced in a study of graft-versus-host responses after intestinal transplantation. Sequencing was performed with immunoSEQ multiplex PCR; in TCRdb, only in-frame clones are kept and a portion is missing. The data show fewer than 30,000 clones, around 85% seen once. The specimen was PBMCs, collected approximately 450 days after intestinal transplant. All receptors come from a human patient who received an intestinal transplant, so some T cells may come from the graft donor.

The chain has TRBV7-2 and TRBJ2-3; D is possibly TRBD1 or TRBD2 (5 bases each). V lost 1 base and J lost 2, with 13 bases in between. Germline CDR1 and CDR2: SGHTA and FQGNSA. The CDR3 is 16 amino acids. This CDR3 is CASSLGGAGSTDTQYF. The CDR3 region has the DNA TGTGCCAGCAGCTTAGGTGGGGCGGGTTCCACAGATACGCAGTATTTT. Filled out from reference TRBV7-2 and TRBJ2-3, the complete variable domain reads GAGVSQSPSNKVTEKGKDVELRCDPISGHTALYWYRQSLGQGLEFLIYFQGNSAPDKSGLPSDRFSAERTGGSVSTLTIQRTQQEDSAVYLCASSLGGAGSTDTQYFGPGTRLTVL.

The chain uses TRBV19 and TRBJ2-3; TRBD1 matches at 7 bases. Per the germline V gene, CDR1 is LNHDA and CDR2 is SQIVND (reference sequence). Losses at the gene ends were 3 bases for V and 2 bases for J; bases not matched to a gene: 2. The CDR3 runs 14 residues. Here the CDR3 reads CASSMGQLTDTQYF. The CDR3 nucleotides read TGTGCCAGTAGTATGGGACAGCTCACAGATACGCAGTATTTT.

This chain uses TRBV7-6 with TRBJ1-4; TRBD1 agrees at 9 bases. The germline V gene has CDR1 SGHVS and CDR2 FNYEAQ. CDR3 size: 15 residues. Trimming took 3 bases from V and 8 from J; bases not matched to a gene: 7. Here the CDR3 DNA reads TGTGCCAGCAGCTTGCACAGGGGGCGCGAGGAAAAACTGTTTTTT. Amino acids: CASSLHRGREEKLFF.

Regarding this clone: One end of the junction fails to match germline, which may point to a read error. CDR3 in amino acids: CASSSGGELFF. The CDR3 DNA sequence: TGTGCTAGCAGCTCAGGGGGGGAGCTGTTTTTT. The V gene is TRBV7-7, the J gene TRBJ2-2, with D perhaps matching TRBD1 (5 bases). In germline, CDR1 is SSHAT, CDR2 FNYEAQ (reference sequence). The CDR3 has 11 residues.

This sequence joins TRBV7-4 and TRBJ1-3, with D unclear. Per germline, CDR1 SGHVT and CDR2 SQSDAQ. The V end was cut by 6 bases, the J end by 4 bases, with 10 bases between. This CDR3 contains 13 residues. The CDR3 region has the DNA TGTGCCAGCAGACCAGGATGGGGAAACACCATATATTTT. This encodes CASRPGWGNTIYF.

The CDR3 DNA is TGTGCCAGCAGAGACGGGGGGATAGGTGGCTACACCTTC. Translating it yields CASRDGGIGGYTF. This sequence joins TRBV7-2 and TRBJ1-2, with D possibly being TRBD1 (5 bases). Looked up from germline, CDR1 is SGHTA and CDR2 is FQGNSA. This CDR3 has 13 amino acids. V gave up 6 bases and J gave up 7 bases, with 15 bases separating them.

The chain is built from TRBV6-5 and TRBJ1-1; possibly TRBD1 for D (5 bases). CDR3 size: 13 residues. Between the trimmed V and J ends, which lost 4 bases and 5 bases, there was a span of 11 bases. Germline V gene data show CDR1 as MNHEY and CDR2 as SVGAGI. CDR3: CASSSSGLTEAFF. The CDR3, as DNA: TGTGCCAGCAGTTCCTCAGGGTTGACTGAAGCTTTCTTT.

The gene calls are TRBV7-3 and TRBJ2-2; TRBD2 aligns across 9 bases. The V gene's germline CDR1 is SGHTA and CDR2 FQGTGA. The CDR3 runs 15 residues. Trimming cost V 3 bases and J 4 bases; bases outside gene matches: 3. As DNA, the CDR3 is TGTGCCAGCAGCTTTAGCGGGAGTACCACCGGGGAGCTGTTTTTT. It encodes CASSFSGSTTGELFF.

As regards this clone: Other DNA sequences in the same sample also yield this CDR3. This sequence joins TRBV7-9 and TRBJ1-5; 7 positions agree with TRBD1. From germline, CDR1 is SEHNR and CDR2 FQNEAQ (reference sequence). The ends lost 1 base at V and 7 bases at J; junction bases unmatched: 4. The CDR3 spans 14 residues. CDR3 loop: CASSLGQGGQPQHF. In nucleotides, the CDR3 is TGTGCCAGCAGCTTAGGACAGGGTGGGCAGCCCCAGCATTTT.